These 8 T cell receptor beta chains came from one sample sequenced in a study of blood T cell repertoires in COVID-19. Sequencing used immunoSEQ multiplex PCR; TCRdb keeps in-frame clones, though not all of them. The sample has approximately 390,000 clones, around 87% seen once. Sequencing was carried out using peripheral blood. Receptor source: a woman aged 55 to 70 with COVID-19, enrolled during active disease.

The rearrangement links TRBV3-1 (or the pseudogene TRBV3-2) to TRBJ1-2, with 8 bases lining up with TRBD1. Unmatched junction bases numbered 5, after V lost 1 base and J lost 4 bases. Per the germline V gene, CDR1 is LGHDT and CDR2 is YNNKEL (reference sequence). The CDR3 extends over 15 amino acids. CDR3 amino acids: CASSQVSRGPYGYTF. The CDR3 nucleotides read TGTGCCAGCAGCCAAGTATCCAGGGGGCCCTATGGCTACACCTTC.

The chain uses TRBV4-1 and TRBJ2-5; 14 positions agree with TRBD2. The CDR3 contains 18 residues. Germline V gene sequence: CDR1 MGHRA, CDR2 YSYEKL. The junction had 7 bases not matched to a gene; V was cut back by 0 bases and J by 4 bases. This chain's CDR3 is CASSQDGTSGGTVETQYF. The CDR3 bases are TGCGCCAGCAGCCAAGACGGGACTAGCGGGGGTACGGTAGAGACCCAGTACTTC.

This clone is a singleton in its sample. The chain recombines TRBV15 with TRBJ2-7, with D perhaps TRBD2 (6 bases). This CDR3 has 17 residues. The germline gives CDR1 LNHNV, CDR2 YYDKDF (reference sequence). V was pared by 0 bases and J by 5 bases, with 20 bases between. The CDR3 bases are TGTGCCACCAGCAGAGATCCCGGATGGGGGGTTAAGGACGAGCAGTACTTC. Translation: CATSRDPGWGVKDEQYF.

The CDR3 DNA reads TGTGCCAGCTCACCAACGAGGGGGCCCCCCAGCAACACTTTCTTT. Protein: CASSPTRGPPSNTFF. The chain links TRBV18 to TRBJ1-1; 7 bases are a match to TRBD1. This CDR3 spans 15 amino acids. V dropped 2 bases and J dropped 12; count of bases not matched to a gene: 15. CDR1 KGHSH and CDR2 LQKENI come from the germline V gene.

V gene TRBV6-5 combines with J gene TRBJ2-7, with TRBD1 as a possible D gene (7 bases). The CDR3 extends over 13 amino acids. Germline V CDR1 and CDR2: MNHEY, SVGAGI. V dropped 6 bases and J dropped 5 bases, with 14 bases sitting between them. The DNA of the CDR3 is TGTGCCAGCAGAGGCCCAGGGGGGAACGAGCAGTACTTC. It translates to CASRGPGGNEQYF.

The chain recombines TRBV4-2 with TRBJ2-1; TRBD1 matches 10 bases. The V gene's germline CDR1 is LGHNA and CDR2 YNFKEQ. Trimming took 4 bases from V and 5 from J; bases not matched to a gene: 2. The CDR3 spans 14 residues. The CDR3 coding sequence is TGTGCCAGCAGCCGGGGACAGGGGAACAATGAGCAGTTCTTC. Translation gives CASSRGQGNNEQFF.

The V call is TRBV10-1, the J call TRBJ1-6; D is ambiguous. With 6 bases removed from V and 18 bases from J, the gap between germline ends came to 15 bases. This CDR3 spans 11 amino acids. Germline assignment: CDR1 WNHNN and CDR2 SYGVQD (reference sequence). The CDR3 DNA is TGCGCCAGCAGCCCGGGTCCAGTTCCCCACTTT. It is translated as CASSPGPVPHF.

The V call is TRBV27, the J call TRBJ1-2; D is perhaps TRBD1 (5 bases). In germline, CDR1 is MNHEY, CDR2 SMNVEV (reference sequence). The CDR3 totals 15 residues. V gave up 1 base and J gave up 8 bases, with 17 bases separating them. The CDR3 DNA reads TGTGCCAGCAGTTTATGGGGCAGACGGCAGTTGGGCTACACCTTC. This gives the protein CASSLWGRRQLGYTF.